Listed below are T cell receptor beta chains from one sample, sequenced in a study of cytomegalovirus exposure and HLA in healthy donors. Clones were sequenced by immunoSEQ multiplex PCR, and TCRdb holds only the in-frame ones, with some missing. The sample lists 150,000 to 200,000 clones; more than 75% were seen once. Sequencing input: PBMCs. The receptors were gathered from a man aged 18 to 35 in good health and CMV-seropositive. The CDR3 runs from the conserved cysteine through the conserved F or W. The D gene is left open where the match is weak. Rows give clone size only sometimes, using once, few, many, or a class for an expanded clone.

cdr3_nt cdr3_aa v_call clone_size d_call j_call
TGTGCCAGTAGTGTACAGGGAGCTGGGGCCAACGTCCTGACTTTC CASSVQGAGANVLTF TRBV19 NA NA TRBJ2-6
TGTGCCAGCAGTTACTTCGGGAGTGGGGCTTACGAGCAGTACTTC CASSYFGSGAYEQYF TRBV6-6 NA NA TRBJ2-7
TGTGCCAGCAGTTTAGGGCTGACCAATGAGCAGTTCTTC CASSLGLTNEQFF TRBV27 once NA TRBJ2-1
TGTGCCAGCAGTCCCCGATGGGCGGGGGGGGGCTACAATGAGCAGTTCTTC CASSPRWAGGGYNEQFF TRBV28 once TRBD2 TRBJ2-1
TGTGCCAGTAGGGGTTCGGGGGAGAACACTGAAGCTTTCTTT CASRGSGENTEAFF TRBV19 few NA TRBJ1-1
TGTGCCAGCAGCGCTCCAGAGGGTGAAGCTTTCTTT CASSAPEGEAFF TRBV9 NA NA TRBJ1-1
TGTGCCAGTAGTATGGGCCTAGTGGGGGCCACTGAAGCTTTCTTT CASSMGLVGATEAFF TRBV19 NA NA TRBJ1-1
TGTGCCAGCAGTGTAACAGGGGTAGGTAAAACTGAAGCTTTCTTT CASSVTGVGKTEAFF TRBV27 NA TRBD1 TRBJ1-1
TGTGCCAGCAGCCAAAGCGGAGAGACCCAGTACTTC CASSQSGETQYF TRBV11-1 NA NA TRBJ2-5
TGCGCCAGCAGCTTTGACAGTTGGCAGGGCACTGAAGCTTTCTTT CASSFDSWQGTEAFF TRBV5-1 once NA TRBJ1-1
TGTGCCAGCAGTGTAGCGGGCGGGACTAGCCGTGATGAGCAGTTCTTC CASSVAGGTSRDEQFF TRBV2 NA TRBD2 TRBJ2-1
TGCGCCAGCAGCTTGGCGGGGCTAGCGGGAGTATACGAGCAGTACTTC CASSLAGLAGVYEQYF TRBV5-1 NA TRBD2 TRBJ2-7
TGTGCCAGCAGCTTAGAACTTACTAGCAATCAGCCCCAGCATTTT CASSLELTSNQPQHF TRBV11-2 once NA TRBJ1-5
TGTGCCAGCAGCAGACAGCCGCTCTTACCCTATGGCTACACCTTC CASSRQPLLPYGYTF TRBV5-5 NA NA TRBJ1-2
TGTGCCAGCAGCTTATATAATTCCGGGGAGCTGTTTTTT CASSLYNSGELFF TRBV11-2 NA NA TRBJ2-2
TGCGCCAGCAGCCAAGTTTTAGGAGTACAAGAGACCCAGTACTTC CASSQVLGVQETQYF TRBV4-3 NA NA TRBJ2-5
TGCGCCAGCAGCCAAGTGGGACAGGCAATCCCCTATGGCTACACCTTC CASSQVGQAIPYGYTF TRBV4-3 NA TRBD1 TRBJ1-2
TGTGCCAGCAGTTTGGGCTTTGAAGAGACCCAGTACTTC CASSLGFEETQYF TRBV27 NA NA TRBJ2-5
TGTGCCAGCAGTTCCCCGGGACAGGGGATTAGTGGCTACACCTTC CASSSPGQGISGYTF TRBV28 NA TRBD1 TRBJ1-2
TGCAGCGTTGCAGGGGCGCGAGGCACAGATACGCAGTATTTT CSVAGARGTDTQYF TRBV29-1 once NA TRBJ2-3
TGTGCCAGCAGCCGCTCTCGGGAGGGCTACGAGCAGTACTTC CASSRSREGYEQYF TRBV7-2 NA TRBD2 TRBJ2-7
TGTGCCAGTAGTCCTGGCGGGGGGAGGCAGCCCCAGCATTTT CASSPGGGRQPQHF TRBV19 few NA TRBJ1-5
TGCGCCAGCAGCCAGTTGACAGGAGGGAACACCGGGGAGCTGTTTTTT CASSQLTGGNTGELFF TRBV4-3 NA NA TRBJ2-2